These 18 T cell receptor beta chains share one sample of origin, sequenced in a study of CXCR3-negative and CXCR3-positive naive CD8 T cells. General observations from the study: Naive cells positive for CXCR3 carried more hydrophobic TRB CDR3s than CXCR3-negative ones.

The libraries of TRB cDNA were constructed through 5' RACE using UMI labels. TCRdb reprocessed the 5' RACE reads and keeps a single row for each CDR3 protein, giving no DNA. This sample lists 5,500 to 6,000 distinct CDR3 sequences; its ten largest clones have roughly 2.4%. No cognate antigen is known for these TCRs. Sequenced sample: naive CXCR3+ CD8+ T cells from blood. The subset is: CD45RO-CCR7+CD27+CD95- naive CD8+ T cells expressing CXCR3 (TNR3+). These receptors were obtained from a human donor in good health. Some clones in this sample may be carry-over from other donors' samples.

This clonotype is identified as medium-sized from frequency. The chain carries TRBV30 and TRBJ2-7; with no DNA, the TCRdb D assignment of TRBD2 cannot be verified. CDR3 length: 13 amino acids. The V gene's germline CDR1 is GTSNPN and CDR2 SVGIG (reference sequence). The CDR3 region is CALLAGDSYEQYF. Full variable domain (missing parts from reference TRBV30 and TRBJ2-7): SQTIHQWPATLVQPVGSPLSLECTVEGTSNPNLYWYRQAAGRGLQLLFYSVGIGQISSEVPQNLSASRPQDRQFILSSKKLLLSDSGFYLCALLAGDSYEQYFGPGTRLTVT.

The chain couples TRBV6-2 or TRBV6-3 to TRBJ1-4. CDR3 length: 14 residues. The germline V gene encodes CDR1 MNHEY and CDR2 SVGEGT. The CDR3 sequence: CASSYGSYGEKLFF.

Measured by frequency, this clonotype is medium-sized. This chain connects TRBV29-1 to TRBJ1-2. CDR3 length: 14 amino acids. Germline loops: CDR1 SQVTM, CDR2 ANQGSEA. The CDR3 here is CSVPPTGSYYGYTF. The full variable domain, rest sourced from reference TRBV29-1 and TRBJ1-2, is SAVISQKPSRDICQRGTSLTIQCQVDSQVTMMFWYRQQPGQSLTLIATANQGSEATYESGFVIDKFPISRPNLTFSTLTVSNMSPEDSSIYLCSVPPTGSYYGYTFGSGTRLTVV.

This chain joins TRBV13 and TRBJ2-3; TCRdb returns TRBD1, unconfirmable since there is no DNA. CDR1 and CDR2 from the germline V gene are PRHDT and FYEKMQ (reference sequence). This CDR3 contains 14 residues. This CDR3 is CASSLRGSGGHQYF.

The rearrangement uses TRBV29-1 and TRBJ2-5; TCRdb designates TRBD2, a call that cannot be tested without DNA. This CDR3 comprises 13 residues. Germline V CDR1 and CDR2: SQVTM, ANQGSEA. The CDR3 is CSVESGVGETQYF.

Frequency places this clonotype as medium-sized. CDR3 sequence: CASSYTRNLEPQHF. V gene TRBV6-6 combines with J gene TRBJ1-5. This CDR3 is built from 14 residues. Germline V gives CDR1 MNHNY, CDR2 SVGAGI (reference sequence).

The J gene is TRBJ2-1, the V gene TRBV29-1. The CDR3 has 11 residues. The germline gives CDR1 SQVTM, CDR2 ANQGSEA. The CDR3 is CSVVQDGEQFF.

The chain has TRBV27 and TRBJ2-3; TCRdb's D call of TRBD2 is untestable without DNA. Germline assignment: CDR1 MNHEY and CDR2 SMNVEV (reference sequence). This CDR3 is 14 amino acids long. Here the CDR3 reads CASSLAGPTDTQYF.

V and J are TRBV29-1 and TRBJ2-7; as DNA is missing, the TRBD1 call by TCRdb cannot be tested. Germline-derived CDR1 and CDR2 are SQVTM and ANQGSEA. The CDR3 contains 15 residues. CDR3 sequence reads: CSVEGGQGASYEQYF.

This chain joins TRBV19 and TRBJ2-4. CDR1 LNHDA and CDR2 SQIVND come from the germline V gene (reference sequence). The CDR3 is 13 amino acids. CDR3 region: CATSMQGKNIQYF. Looking up the rest from reference TRBV19 and TRBJ2-4 gives the full variable domain: DGGITQSPKYLFRKEGQNVTLSCEQNLNHDAMYWYRQDPGQGLRLIYYSQIVNDFQKGDIAEGYSVSREKKESFPLTVTSAQKNPTAFYLCATSMQGKNIQYFGAGTRLSVL.

According to its frequency, this clonotype is medium-sized (0.01 to 0.1%). This chain connects TRBV29-1 to TRBJ1-1; TCRdb picks TRBD1, but there is no DNA to check that call. The CDR3 spans 12 residues. Germline CDR1 reads SQVTM; CDR2 reads ANQGSEA. The CDR3: CSVEGRDTEAFF. The full variable domain, with the rest looked up from reference TRBV29-1 and TRBJ1-1, is SAVISQKPSRDICQRGTSLTIQCQVDSQVTMMFWYRQQPGQSLTLIATANQGSEATYESGFVIDKFPISRPNLTFSTLTVSNMSPEDSSIYLCSVEGRDTEAFFGQGTRLTVV.

V gene TRBV29-1 combines with J gene TRBJ2-7; TCRdb's D call, TRBD2, is unchecked because there is no DNA. The CDR3 covers 14 residues. From germline, CDR1 is SQVTM and CDR2 ANQGSEA. CDR3 sequence reads: CSVALLAGEDEQYF.

The V gene is TRBV6-2 or TRBV6-3, the J gene TRBJ2-5; TCRdb calls TRBD1, which cannot be checked without DNA. Germline CDR1 reads MNHEY; CDR2 reads SVGEGT. The CDR3 totals 15 residues. Here the CDR3 reads CASSSPGGLEETQYF.

The V call is TRBV29-1, the J call TRBJ1-1; TCRdb indicates TRBD1, and absent DNA this call remains unverified. This CDR3 has 13 amino acids. Germline V gene lookup returns CDR1 SQVTM and CDR2 ANQGSEA. CDR3 region: CSVVGTTNTEAFF. The full variable domain, in which reference TRBV29-1 and TRBJ1-1 provide the parts outside the CDR3, is SAVISQKPSRDICQRGTSLTIQCQVDSQVTMMFWYRQQPGQSLTLIATANQGSEATYESGFVIDKFPISRPNLTFSTLTVSNMSPEDSSIYLCSVVGTTNTEAFFGQGTRLTVV.

The chain has TRBV29-1 and TRBJ2-7; the D call from TCRdb, TRBD1, cannot be confirmed without DNA. CDR1 is SQVTM, CDR2 ANQGSEA, per germline. The CDR3 runs to 13 residues. The CDR3 region is CSAETGRNYEQYF.

J is TRBJ2-5 and V is TRBV5-6. CDR3 size: 14 residues. CDR1 and CDR2 from the germline V gene are SGHDT and YYEEEE. This chain's CDR3 is CASSLDGVPETQYF.

The V call is TRBV29-1, the J call TRBJ2-6. The germline V gene encodes CDR1 SQVTM and CDR2 ANQGSEA. The CDR3 is 15 amino acids. This CDR3 is CSVRVFEIGANVLTF.

According to its frequency, this clonotype is medium-sized. The genes are TRBV29-1 and TRBJ2-1; TCRdb picks TRBD1, but there is no DNA to check that call. The V gene's germline CDR1 is SQVTM and CDR2 ANQGSEA. The CDR3 spans 11 residues. This CDR3 is CSVEDLFGQGF.